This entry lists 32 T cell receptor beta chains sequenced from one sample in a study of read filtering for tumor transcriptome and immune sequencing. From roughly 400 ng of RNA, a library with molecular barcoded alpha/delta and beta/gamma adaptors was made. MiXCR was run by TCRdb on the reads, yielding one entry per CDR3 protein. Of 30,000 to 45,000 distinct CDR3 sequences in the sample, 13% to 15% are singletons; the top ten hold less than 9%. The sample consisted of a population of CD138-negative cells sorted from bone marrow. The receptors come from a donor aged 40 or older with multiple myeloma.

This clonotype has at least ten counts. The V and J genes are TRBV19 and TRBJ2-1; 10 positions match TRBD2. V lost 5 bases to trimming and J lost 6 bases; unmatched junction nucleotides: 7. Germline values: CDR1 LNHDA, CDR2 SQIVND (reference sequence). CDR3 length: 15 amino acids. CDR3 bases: TGTGCCAGTAGTGTCAGCGGGAGGGCCCTCAATGAGCAGTTCTTC. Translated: CASSVSGRALNEQFF.

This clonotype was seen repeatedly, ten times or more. CDR3 DNA: TGTGCCAGCAGCTCGGGGACAGGTCAAGAGACCCAGTACTTC. Translation gives CASSSGTGQETQYF. The V and J genes are TRBV11-2 and TRBJ2-5; 8 nucleotides line up with TRBD1. The CDR3 is 14 amino acids. The V gene end was trimmed by 4 bases and the J gene end by 2 bases; junction bases not matched to a gene: 3. The V gene's germline CDR1 is SGHAT and CDR2 FQNNGV.

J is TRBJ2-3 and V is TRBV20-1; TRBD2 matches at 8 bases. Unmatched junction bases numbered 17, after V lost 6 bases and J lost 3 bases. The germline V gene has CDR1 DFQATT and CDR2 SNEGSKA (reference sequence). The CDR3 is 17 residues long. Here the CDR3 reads CSAFHLLAAVGTDTQYF. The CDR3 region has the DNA TGCAGTGCCTTCCATCTACTAGCGGCAGTGGGGACAGATACGCAGTATTTT.

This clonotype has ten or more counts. The CDR3 DNA is TGTGCCAGCAGTTACGCCCTGACAGGGTCGCCGAGCACAGATACGCAGTATTTT. It is translated as CASSYALTGSPSTDTQYF. The chain links TRBV6-5 to TRBJ2-3; 7 bases are shared with TRBD1. V shed 2 bases, J shed 0 bases, and the junction held 11 bases outside the gene matches. The CDR3 is made up of 18 amino acids. CDR1 is MNHEY and CDR2 is SVGAGI in the germline V gene.

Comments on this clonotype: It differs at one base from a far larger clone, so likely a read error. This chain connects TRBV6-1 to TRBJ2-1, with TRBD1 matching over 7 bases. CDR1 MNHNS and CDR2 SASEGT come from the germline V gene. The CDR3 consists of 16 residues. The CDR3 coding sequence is TGTGTCAGCAGACGGGACAGCTGGAGCTCCTACAATGAGCAGTTCTTC. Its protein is CVSRRDSWSSYNEQFF.

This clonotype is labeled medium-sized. DNA of the CDR3: TGCAGTGCTCGAAGAACGATACAGGGGGCATGGGGTGAAGCTTTCTTT. Residues: CSARRTIQGAWGEAFF. The rearrangement uses TRBV20-1 and TRBJ1-1, with 9 bases fitting TRBD1. The trim removed 5 bases at V and 7 bases at J, leaving 17 bases unmatched. Germline V gene data show CDR1 as DFQATT and CDR2 as SNEGSKA (reference sequence). This CDR3 has 16 residues.

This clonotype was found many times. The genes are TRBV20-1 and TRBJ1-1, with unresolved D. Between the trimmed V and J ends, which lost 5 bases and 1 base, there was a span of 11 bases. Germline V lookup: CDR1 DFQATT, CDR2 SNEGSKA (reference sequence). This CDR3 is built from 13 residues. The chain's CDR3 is CSADPERNTEAFF. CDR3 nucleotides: TGCAGTGCTGATCCCGAGAGGAACACTGAAGCTTTCTTT.

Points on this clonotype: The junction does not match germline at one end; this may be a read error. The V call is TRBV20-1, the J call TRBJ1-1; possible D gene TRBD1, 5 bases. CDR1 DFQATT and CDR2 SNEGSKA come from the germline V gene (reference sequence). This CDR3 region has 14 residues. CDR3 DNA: TGCAGTGCTCTCCGGGGGGGATTGAACACTGAAGCTCTCTTT. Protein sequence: CSALRGGLNTEALF.

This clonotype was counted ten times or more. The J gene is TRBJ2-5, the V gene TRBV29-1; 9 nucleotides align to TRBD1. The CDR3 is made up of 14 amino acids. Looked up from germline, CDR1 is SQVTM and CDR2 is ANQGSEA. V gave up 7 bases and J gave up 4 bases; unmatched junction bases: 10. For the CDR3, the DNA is TGCAGCGATACAGGGGGCATTTCTGGAGAGACCCAGTACTTC. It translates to CSDTGGISGETQYF.

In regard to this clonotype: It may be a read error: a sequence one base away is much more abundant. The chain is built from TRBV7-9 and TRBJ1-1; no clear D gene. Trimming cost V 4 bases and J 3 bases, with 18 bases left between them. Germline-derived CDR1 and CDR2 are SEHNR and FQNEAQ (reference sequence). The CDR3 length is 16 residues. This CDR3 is CASSWAPTAVDTEAFF. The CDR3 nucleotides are TGTGCCAGCAGCTGGGCCCCGACCGCTGTGGACACTGAAGCTTTCTTT.

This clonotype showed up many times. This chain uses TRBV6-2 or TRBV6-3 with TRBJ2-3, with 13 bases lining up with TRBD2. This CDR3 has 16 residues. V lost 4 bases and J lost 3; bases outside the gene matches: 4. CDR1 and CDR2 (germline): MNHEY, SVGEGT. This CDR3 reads CASSFTSGGATDTQYF. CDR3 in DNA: TGTGCCAGCAGTTTCACTAGCGGGGGGGCAACAGATACGCAGTATTTT.

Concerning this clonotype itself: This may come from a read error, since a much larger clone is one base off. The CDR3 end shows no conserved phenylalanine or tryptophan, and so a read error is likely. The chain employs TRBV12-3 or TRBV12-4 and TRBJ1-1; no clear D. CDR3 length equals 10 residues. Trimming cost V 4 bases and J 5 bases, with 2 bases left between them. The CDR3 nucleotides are TGTGCCAGCAGTTCGACTGAAGCTTTCCCT. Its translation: CASSSTEAFP.

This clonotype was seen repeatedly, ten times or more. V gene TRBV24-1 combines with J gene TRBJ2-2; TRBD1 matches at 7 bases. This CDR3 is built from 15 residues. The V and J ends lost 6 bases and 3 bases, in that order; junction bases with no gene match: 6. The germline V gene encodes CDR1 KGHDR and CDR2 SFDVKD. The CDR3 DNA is TGTGCCACCAGTCTCCGGGACAGAGACACCGGGGAGCTGTTTTTT. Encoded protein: CATSLRDRDTGELFF.

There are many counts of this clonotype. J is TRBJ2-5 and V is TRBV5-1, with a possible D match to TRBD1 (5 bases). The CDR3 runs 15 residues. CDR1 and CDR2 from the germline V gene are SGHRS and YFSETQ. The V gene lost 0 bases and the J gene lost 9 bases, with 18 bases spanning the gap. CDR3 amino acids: CASSLDEAGLSPQYF. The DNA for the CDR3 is TGCGCCAGCAGCTTGGATGAAGCAGGGTTGAGTCCCCAGTACTTC.

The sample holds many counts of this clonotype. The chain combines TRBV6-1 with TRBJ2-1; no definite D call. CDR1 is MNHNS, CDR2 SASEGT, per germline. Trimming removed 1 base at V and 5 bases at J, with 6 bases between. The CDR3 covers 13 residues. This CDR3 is CASSEGNDNEQFF. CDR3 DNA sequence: TGTGCCAGCAGTGAAGGAAACGACAATGAGCAGTTCTTC.

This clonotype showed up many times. CDR3 nucleotides: TGTGCCAGCATAGGACAGGGTTGGGGGAATGAGCAGTTCTTC. It encodes CASIGQGWGNEQFF. V gene TRBV28 combines with J gene TRBJ2-1, with 8 bases identical to TRBD1. Germline loops: CDR1 MDHEN, CDR2 SYDVKM. This CDR3 is built from 14 residues. V dropped 7 bases and J dropped 7; count of bases not matched to a gene: 9.

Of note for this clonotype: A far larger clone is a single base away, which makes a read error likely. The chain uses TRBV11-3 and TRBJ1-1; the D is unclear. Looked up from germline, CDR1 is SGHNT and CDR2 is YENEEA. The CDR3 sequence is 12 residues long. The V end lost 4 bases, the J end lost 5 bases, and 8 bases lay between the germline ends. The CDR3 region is CASSSEWTEAFF. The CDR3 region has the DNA TGTGCCAGCAGCTCAGAGTGGACTGAAGCTTTCTTT.

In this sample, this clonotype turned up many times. CDR3 coding DNA: TGTGCCAGCAGCGCTACTAGTAACCAAGAGACCCAGTACTTC. Its protein is CASSATSNQETQYF. This chain connects TRBV7-3 to TRBJ2-5; a weak D match, TRBD2 (5 bases). The germline V gene encodes CDR1 SGHTA and CDR2 FQGTGA. This CDR3 comprises 14 residues. The V end was cut by 5 bases, the J end by 0 bases, with 10 bases between.

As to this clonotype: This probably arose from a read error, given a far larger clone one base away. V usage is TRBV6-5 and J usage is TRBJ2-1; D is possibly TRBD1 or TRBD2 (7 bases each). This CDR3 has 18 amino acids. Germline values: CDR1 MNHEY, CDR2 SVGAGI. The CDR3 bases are TGTGCCAGCAGTTATACCGGTCAGGGGGGGGTGTCCTACAATGAGCGGTTCTTC. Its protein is CASSYTGQGGVSYNERFF.

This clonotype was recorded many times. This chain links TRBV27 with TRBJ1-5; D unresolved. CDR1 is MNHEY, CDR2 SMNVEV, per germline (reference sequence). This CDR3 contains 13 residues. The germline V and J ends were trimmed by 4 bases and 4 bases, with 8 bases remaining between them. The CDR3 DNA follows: TGTGCCAGCAGTTATCAGGCGAATCAGCCCCAGCATTTT. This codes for CASSYQANQPQHF.

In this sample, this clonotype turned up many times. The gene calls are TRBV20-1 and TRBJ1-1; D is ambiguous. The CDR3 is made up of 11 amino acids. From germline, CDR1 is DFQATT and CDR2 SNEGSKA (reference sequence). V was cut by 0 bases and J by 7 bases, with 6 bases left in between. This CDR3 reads CSARETVEAFF. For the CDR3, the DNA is TGCAGTGCTAGAGAGACGGTTGAAGCTTTCTTT.

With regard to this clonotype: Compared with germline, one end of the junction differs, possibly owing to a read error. CDR3: CAGSLAPRLNTGELFF. The CDR3 nucleotides read TGTGCCGGCAGTTTAGCGCCGCGACTTAACACCGGGGAGCTGTTTTTT. The J gene is TRBJ2-2, the V gene TRBV12-3 or TRBV12-4; perhaps TRBD2 as D (5 bases). CDR3 length: 16 amino acids.

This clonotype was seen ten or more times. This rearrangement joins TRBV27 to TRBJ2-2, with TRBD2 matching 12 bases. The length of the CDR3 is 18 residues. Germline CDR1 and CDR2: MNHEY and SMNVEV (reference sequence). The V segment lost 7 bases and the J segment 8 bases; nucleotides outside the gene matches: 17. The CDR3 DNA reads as TGTGCCAGCACCTCTCCACCCAGACTAGCGGGGGTGAGAGGGGAGCTGTTTTTT. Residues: CASTSPPRLAGVRGELFF.

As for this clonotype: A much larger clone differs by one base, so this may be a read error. CDR3 loop: CASSDTDTQYF. The DNA of the CDR3 is TGTGCCAGCTCGGACACAGATACGCAGTATTTT. The rearrangement uses TRBV18 and TRBJ2-3; no clear D gene. Germline V gives CDR1 KGHSH, CDR2 LQKENI. V was trimmed by 6 bases and J by 2 bases, leaving 3 bases between them. The CDR3 spans 11 residues. The whole variable domain, filled in from reference TRBV18 and TRBJ2-3, reads NAGVMQNPRHLVRRRGQEARLRCSPMKGHSHVYWYRQLPEEGLKFMVYLQKENIIDESGMPKERFSAEFPKEGPSILRIQQVVRGDSAAYFCASSDTDTQYFGPGTRLTVL.

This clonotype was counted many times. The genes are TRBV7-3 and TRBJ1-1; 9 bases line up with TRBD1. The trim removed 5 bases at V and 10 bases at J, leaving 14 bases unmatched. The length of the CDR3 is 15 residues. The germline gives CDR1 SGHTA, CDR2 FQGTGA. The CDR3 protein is CASSPGGDRDQGAFF. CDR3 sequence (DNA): TGTGCCAGCAGCCCCGGCGGGGACAGGGACCAAGGAGCTTTCTTT.

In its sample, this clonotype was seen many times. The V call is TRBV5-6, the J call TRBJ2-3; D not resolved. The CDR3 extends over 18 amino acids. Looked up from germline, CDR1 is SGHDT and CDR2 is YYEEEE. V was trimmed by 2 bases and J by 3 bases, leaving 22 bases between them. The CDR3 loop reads CASSLVWQIVVVTDTQYF. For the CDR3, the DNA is TGTGCCAGCAGCTTAGTGTGGCAGATAGTCGTCGTGACAGATACGCAGTATTTT.

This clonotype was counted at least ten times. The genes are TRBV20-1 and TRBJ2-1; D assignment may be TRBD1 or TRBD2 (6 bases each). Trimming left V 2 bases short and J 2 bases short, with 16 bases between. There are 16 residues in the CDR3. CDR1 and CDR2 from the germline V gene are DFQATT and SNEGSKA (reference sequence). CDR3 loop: CSARPSGGGAYNEQFF. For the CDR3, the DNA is TGCAGTGCTAGACCCTCCGGGGGCGGTGCCTACAATGAGCAGTTCTTC.

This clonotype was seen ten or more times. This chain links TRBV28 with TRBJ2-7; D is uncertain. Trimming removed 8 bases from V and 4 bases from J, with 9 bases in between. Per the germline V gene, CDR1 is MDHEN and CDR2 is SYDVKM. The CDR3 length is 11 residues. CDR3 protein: CASLKGYEQYF. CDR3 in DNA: TGTGCCAGCCTAAAGGGTTACGAGCAGTACTTC.

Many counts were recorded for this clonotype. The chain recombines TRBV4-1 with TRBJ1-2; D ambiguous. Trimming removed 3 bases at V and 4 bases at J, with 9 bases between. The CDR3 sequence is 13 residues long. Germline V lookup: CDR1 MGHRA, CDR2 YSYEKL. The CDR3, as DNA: TGCGCCAGCAGCCAGTCAGCCGGCTATGGCTACACCTTC. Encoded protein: CASSQSAGYGYTF.

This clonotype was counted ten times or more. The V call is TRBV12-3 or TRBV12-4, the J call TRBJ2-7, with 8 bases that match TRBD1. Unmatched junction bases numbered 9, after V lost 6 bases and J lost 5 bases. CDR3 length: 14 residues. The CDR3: CASRSTGGRDEQYF. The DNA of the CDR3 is TGTGCCAGCAGATCCACAGGGGGGAGAGACGAGCAGTACTTC.

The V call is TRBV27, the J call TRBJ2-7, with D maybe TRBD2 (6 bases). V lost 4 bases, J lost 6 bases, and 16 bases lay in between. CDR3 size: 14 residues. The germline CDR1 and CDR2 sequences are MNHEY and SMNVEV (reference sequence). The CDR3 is CASSSDYTVPEQYF. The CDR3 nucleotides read TGTGCCAGCAGTTCGGACTACACCGTCCCCGAGCAGTACTTC.

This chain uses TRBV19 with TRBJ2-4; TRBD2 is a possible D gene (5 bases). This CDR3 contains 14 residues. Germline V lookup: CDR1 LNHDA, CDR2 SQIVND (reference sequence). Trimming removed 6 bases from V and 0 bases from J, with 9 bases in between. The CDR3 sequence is CASRPGGAKNIQYF. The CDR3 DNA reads TGTGCCAGTAGGCCAGGAGGAGCCAAAAACATTCAGTACTTC.